This TCR beta chain was obtained from a study of cytomegalovirus exposure and HLA in healthy donors. Points on this clone: Its antigen is undetermined.

This CDR3 is built from 13 residues. Trimming removed 5 bases at V and 5 bases at J, with 12 bases between. Germline V gene data show CDR1 as SEHNR and CDR2 as FQNEAQ (reference sequence). Study conclusions and caveats: CMV antigen specificity was confirmed in vitro for three CMV-associated chains. The authors later linked a missense DCLRE1C variant to TCR beta V- and J-gene trimming.

The PCR employed 60 Vbeta primers together with 13 Jbeta primers. Here immunoSEQ multiplex PCR was the method, and the copy in TCRdb shows in-frame clones only, minus some. Of around 170,000 clones listed, roughly 75% are singletons. J is TRBJ1-2 and V is TRBV7-9; D is undetermined. This receptor was obtained from a woman between 45 and 65 years old in good health and CMV-seropositive. Material for sequencing was PBMCs. The DNA of the CDR3 is TGTGCCAGCAGCACACTAGAGGAGTATGGCTACACCTTC. This gives the protein CASSTLEEYGYTF.